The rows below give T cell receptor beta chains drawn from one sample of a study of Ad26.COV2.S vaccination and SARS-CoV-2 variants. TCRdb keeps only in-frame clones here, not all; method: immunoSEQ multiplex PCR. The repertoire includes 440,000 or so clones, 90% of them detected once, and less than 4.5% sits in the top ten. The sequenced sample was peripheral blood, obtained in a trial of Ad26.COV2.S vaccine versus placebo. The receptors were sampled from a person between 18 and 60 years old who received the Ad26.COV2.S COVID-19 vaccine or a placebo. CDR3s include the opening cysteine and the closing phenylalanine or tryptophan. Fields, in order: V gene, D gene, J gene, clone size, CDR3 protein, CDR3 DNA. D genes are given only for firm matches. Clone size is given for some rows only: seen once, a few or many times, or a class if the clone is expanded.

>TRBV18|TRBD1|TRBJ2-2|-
CASSQGQLTTGELFF
TGTGCCAGCTCACAGGGACAGCTTACCACCGGGGAGCTGTTTTTT
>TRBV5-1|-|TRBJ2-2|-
CASSFSSGELFF
TGCGCCAGCAGCTTTAGCTCCGGGGAGCTGTTTTTT
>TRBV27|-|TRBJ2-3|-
CASSPRRTSTDTQYF
TGTGCCAGCAGTCCGCGACGGACTAGCACAGATACGCAGTATTTT
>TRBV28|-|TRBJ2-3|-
CASTSGGTDTQYF
TGTGCCAGCACTTCGGGAGGCACAGATACGCAGTATTTT
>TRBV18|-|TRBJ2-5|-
CASSALSGAIETQYF
TGTGCCAGCTCAGCACTCTCCGGGGCAATAGAGACCCAGTACTTC
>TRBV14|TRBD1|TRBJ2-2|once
CASSLRTGSNTGELFF
TGTGCCAGCAGCCTAAGGACAGGGTCGAACACCGGGGAGCTGTTTTTT
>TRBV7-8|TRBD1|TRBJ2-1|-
CASSSDRHNEQFF
TGTGCCAGCAGCTCGGACAGGCACAATGAGCAGTTCTTC
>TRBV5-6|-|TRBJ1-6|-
CASSFGGESPLHF
TGTGCCAGCAGCTTTGGGGGGGAGTCACCCCTCCACTTT
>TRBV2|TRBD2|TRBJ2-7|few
CASSGGRDPAYEQYF
TGTGCCAGCAGTGGGGGGAGGGACCCGGCCTACGAGCAGTACTTC
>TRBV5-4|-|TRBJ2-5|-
CAGSRQAYGEETQYF
TGTGCCGGAAGTAGGCAGGCCTATGGGGAAGAGACCCAGTACTTC
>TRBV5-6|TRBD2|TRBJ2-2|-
CASSAPPLAGGRTGELFF
TGTGCCAGCAGCGCTCCTCCTCTAGCGGGAGGACGCACCGGGGAGCTGTTTTTT
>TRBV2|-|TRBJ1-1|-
CASSEAWGTEAFF
TGTGCCAGCAGTGAAGCTTGGGGCACTGAAGCTTTCTTT
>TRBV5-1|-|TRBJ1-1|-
CASSLAGNTEAFF
TGCGCCAGCAGCTTGGCCGGGAACACTGAAGCTTTCTTT
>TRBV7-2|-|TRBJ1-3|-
CASSFGPGNTIYF
TGTGCCAGCAGCTTTGGTCCGGGGAACACCATATATTTT
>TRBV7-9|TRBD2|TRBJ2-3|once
CASSLTTSFIPYTQYF
TGTGCCAGCAGCTTAACGACTAGCTTTATCCCTTATACGCAGTATTTT
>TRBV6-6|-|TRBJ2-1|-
CASVAFRGGNHNEQFF
TGTGCCAGCGTTGCATTCCGCGGAGGTAACCACAATGAGCAGTTCTTC
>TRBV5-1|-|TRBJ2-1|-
CASSLEGGYNEQFF
TGCGCCAGCAGCTTAGAGGGGGGCTACAATGAGCAGTTCTTC